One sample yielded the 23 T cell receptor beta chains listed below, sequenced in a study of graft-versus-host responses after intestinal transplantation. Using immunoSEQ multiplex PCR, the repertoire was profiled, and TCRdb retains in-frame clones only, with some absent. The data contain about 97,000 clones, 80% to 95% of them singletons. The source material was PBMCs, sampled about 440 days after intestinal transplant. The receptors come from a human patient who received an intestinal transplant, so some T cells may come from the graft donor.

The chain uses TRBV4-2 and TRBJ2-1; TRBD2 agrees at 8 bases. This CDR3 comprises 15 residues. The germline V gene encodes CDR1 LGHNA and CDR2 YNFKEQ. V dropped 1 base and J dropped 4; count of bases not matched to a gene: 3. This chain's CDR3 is CASSQAGGEYNEQFF. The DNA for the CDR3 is TGTGCCAGCAGCCAAGCGGGGGGGGAATACAATGAGCAGTTCTTC.

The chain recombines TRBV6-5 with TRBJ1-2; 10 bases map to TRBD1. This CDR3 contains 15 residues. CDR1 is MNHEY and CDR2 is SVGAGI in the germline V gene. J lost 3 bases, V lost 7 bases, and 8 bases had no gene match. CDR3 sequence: CASTHGGTGDYGYTF. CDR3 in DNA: TGTGCCAGCACCCACGGGGGGACAGGGGACTATGGCTACACCTTC.

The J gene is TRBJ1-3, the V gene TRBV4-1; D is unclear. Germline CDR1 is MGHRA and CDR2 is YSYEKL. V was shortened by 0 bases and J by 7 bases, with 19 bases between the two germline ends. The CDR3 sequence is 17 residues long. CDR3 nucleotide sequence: TGCGCCAGCAGCCAAGATTCGTTGTGGGTAAGGAGGAACACCATATATTTT. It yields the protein CASSQDSLWVRRNTIYF.

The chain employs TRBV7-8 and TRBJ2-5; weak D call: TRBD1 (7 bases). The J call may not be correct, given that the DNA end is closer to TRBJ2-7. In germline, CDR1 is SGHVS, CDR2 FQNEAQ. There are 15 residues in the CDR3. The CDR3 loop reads CASSPYRGGRYEQYF. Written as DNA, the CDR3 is TGTGCCAGCAGCCCTTACAGGGGAGGACGCTACGAGCAGTACTTC.

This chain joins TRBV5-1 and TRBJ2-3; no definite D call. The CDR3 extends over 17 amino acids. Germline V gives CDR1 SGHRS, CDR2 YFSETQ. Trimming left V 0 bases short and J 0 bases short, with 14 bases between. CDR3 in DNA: TGCGCCAGCAGCTTGGAGGCGGAACTCTGGAGCACAGATACGCAGTATTTT. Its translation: CASSLEAELWSTDTQYF. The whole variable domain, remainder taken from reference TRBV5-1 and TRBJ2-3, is KAGVTQTPRYLIKTRGQQVTLSCSPISGHRSVSWYQQTPGQGLQFLFEYFSETQRNKGNFPGRFSGRQFSNSRSEMNVSTLELGDSALYLCASSLEAELWSTDTQYFGPGTRLTVL.

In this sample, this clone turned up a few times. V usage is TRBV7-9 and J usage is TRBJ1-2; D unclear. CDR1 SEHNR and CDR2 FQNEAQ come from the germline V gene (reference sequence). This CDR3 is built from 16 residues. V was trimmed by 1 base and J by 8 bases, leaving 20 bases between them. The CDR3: CASSLEVVPAPKGYTF. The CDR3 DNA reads TGTGCCAGCAGCTTAGAGGTGGTTCCGGCTCCAAAAGGCTACACCTTC. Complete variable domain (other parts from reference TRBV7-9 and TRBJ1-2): DTGVSQNPRHKITKRGQNVTFRCDPISEHNRLYWYRQTLGQGPEFLTYFQNEAQLEKSRLLSDRFSAERPKGSFSTLEIQRTEQGDSAMYLCASSLEVVPAPKGYTFGSGTRLTVV.

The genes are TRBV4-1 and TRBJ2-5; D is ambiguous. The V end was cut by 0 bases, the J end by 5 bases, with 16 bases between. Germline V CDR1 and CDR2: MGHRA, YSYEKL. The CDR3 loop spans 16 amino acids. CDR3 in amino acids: CASSQDGTGAWETQYF. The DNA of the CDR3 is TGCGCCAGCAGCCAAGATGGCACGGGCGCGTGGGAGACCCAGTACTTC.

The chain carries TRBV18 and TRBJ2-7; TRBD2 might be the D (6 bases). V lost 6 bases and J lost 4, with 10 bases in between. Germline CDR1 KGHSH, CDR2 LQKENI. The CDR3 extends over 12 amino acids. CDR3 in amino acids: CASSEGSYEQYF. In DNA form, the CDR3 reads TGTGCCAGCTCGGAGGGGTCTTACGAGCAGTACTTC.

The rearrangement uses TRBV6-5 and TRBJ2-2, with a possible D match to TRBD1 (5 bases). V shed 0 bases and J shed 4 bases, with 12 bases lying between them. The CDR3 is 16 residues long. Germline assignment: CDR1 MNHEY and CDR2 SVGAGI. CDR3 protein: CASSYSGQGGTGELFF. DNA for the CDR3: TGTGCCAGCAGTTACTCCGGACAAGGCGGCACCGGGGAGCTGTTTTTT.

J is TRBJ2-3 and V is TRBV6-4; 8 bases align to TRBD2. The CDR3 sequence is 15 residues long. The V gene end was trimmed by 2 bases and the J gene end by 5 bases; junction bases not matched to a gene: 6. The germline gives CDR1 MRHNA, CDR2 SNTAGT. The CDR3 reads CASSDAGGAGDTQYF. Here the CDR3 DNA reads TGTGCCAGCAGTGACGCCGGGGGGGCAGGAGATACGCAGTATTTT.

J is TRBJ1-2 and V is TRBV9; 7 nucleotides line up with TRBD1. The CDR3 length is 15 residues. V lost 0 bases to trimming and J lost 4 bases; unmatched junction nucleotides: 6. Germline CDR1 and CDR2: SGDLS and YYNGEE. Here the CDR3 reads CASSVGSGTVYGYTF. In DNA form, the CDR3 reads TGTGCCAGCAGCGTAGGGTCCGGGACAGTCTATGGCTACACCTTC.

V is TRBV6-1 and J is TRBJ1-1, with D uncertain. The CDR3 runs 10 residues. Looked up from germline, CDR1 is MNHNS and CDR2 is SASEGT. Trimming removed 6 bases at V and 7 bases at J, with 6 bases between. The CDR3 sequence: CASRGYEAFF. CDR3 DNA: TGTGCCAGCAGGGGGTATGAAGCTTTCTTT.

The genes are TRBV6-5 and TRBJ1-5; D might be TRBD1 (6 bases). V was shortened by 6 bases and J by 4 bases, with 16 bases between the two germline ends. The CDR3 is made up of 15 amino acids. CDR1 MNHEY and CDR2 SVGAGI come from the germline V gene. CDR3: CASSSLSTGNQPQHF. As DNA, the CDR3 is TGTGCCAGCAGCTCACTCTCCACAGGGAATCAGCCCCAGCATTTT.

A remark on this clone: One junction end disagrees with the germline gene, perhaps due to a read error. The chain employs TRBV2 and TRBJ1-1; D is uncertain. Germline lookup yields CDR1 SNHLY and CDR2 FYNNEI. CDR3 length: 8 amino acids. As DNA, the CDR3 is TGTGCCAGCAATGAAGCTTTCTTT. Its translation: CASNEAFF.

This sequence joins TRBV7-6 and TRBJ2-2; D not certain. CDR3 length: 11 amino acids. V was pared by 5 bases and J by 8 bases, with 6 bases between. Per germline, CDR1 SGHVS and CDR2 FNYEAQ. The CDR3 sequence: CASSTPGELFF. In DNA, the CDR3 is TGTGCCAGCAGCACCCCAGGGGAGCTGTTTTTT.

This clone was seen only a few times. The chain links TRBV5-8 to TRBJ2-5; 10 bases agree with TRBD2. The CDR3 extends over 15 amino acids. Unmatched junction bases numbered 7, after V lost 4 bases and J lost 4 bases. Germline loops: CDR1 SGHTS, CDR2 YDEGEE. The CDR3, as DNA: TGTGCCAGCAGCCTGCTAGCGGGGGTAGGAGAGACCCAGTACTTC. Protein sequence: CASSLLAGVGETQYF.

CDR3 DNA sequence: TGTGCCAGCAGCCCGGGGACTAGCGCCTCTTTAGGGTACTTC. Its protein is CASSPGTSASLGYF. V gene TRBV7-2 combines with J gene TRBJ2-5; TRBD2 agrees at 10 bases. CDR3 length: 14 amino acids. Unmatched junction bases numbered 13, after V lost 5 bases and J lost 13 bases. Germline loops: CDR1 SGHTA, CDR2 FQGNSA.

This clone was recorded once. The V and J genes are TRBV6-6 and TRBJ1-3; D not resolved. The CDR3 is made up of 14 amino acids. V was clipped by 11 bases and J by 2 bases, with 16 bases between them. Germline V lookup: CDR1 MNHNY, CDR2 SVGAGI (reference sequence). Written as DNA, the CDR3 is TGTGCCTGCCGACCAACGGGCGCTGGAAACACCATATATTTT. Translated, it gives CACRPTGAGNTIYF.

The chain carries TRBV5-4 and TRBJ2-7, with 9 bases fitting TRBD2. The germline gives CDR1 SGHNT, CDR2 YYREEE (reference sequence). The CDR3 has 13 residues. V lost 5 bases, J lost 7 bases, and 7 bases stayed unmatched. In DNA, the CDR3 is TGTGCCAGCAGACCGGGACTAGCAGGGGAGCAGTACTTC. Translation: CASRPGLAGEQYF.

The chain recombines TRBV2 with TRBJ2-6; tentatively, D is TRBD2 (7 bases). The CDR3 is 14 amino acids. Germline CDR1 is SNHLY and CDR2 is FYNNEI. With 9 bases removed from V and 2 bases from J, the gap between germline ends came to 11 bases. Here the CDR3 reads CARTGGPGANVLTF. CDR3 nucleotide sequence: TGTGCCAGGACCGGGGGGCCTGGGGCCAACGTCCTGACTTTC.

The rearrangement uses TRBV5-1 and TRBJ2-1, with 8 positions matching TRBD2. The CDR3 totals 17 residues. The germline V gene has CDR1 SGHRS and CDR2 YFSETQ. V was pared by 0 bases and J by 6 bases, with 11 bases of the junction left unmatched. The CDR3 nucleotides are TGCGCCAGCAGCTTGGAGCCGGGGGGGCTGATTTTCAATGAGCAGTTCTTC. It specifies CASSLEPGGLIFNEQFF. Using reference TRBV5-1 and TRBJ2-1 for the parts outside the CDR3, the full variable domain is KAGVTQTPRYLIKTRGQQVTLSCSPISGHRSVSWYQQTPGQGLQFLFEYFSETQRNKGNFPGRFSGRQFSNSRSEMNVSTLELGDSALYLCASSLEPGGLIFNEQFFGPGTRLTVL.

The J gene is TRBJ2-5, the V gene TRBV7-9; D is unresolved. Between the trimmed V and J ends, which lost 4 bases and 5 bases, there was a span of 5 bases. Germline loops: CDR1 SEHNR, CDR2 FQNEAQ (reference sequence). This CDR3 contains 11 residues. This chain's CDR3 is CASSSWETQYF. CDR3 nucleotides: TGTGCCAGCAGCTCCTGGGAGACCCAGTACTTC.

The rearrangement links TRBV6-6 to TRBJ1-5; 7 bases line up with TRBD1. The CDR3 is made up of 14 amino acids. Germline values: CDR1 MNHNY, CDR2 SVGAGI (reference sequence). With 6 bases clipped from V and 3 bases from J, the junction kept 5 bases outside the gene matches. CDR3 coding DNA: TGTGCCAGCAGGGACAGGCCGTCCAATCAGCCCCAGCATTTT. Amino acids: CASRDRPSNQPQHF.